This TCR beta chain derives from a study of blood T cell repertoires in COVID-19. Study context: PBMCs, B-cell-depleted T cells, or T cells were the source of the cDNA or gDNA that made up the material.

V dropped 6 bases and J dropped 1; count of bases not matched to a gene: 4. The CDR3 is 15 amino acids. Per the germline V gene, CDR1 is SNHLY and CDR2 is FYNNEI. This clone was seen at least ten times. The same CDR3 is also encoded by other DNA sequences in this sample. The method was immunoSEQ multiplex PCR; TCRdb's version includes in-frame clones alone and lacks a portion of them. The sample includes roughly 68,000 clones, around 85% of them seen just once. Sequencing input: peripheral blood. The TCR sequence derives from a man aged 45-65 years with acute or convalescent COVID-19. The chain is built from TRBV2 and TRBJ1-5; 9 nucleotides line up with TRBD1. The CDR3 coding sequence is TGTGCCAGCAGGGACAGGGGCGGCAGCAATCAGCCCCAGCATTTT. Amino acid sequence: CASRDRGGSNQPQHF.